This passage covers 14 T cell receptor beta chains from one sample sequenced in a study of identical twins. TCRdb itself ran the 5' RACE reads through MiXCR, one entry per CDR3 protein. Among a few hundred thousand distinct CDR3 sequences listed, over 8.5% were seen once. Separately, the same data were catalogued under a study of yellow fever vaccine responses in identical twins.

Sequencing was carried out using PBMCs. Receptor source: a woman younger than 35 in good health.

In its sample, this clonotype was seen a few times. V usage is TRBV20-1 and J usage is TRBJ1-1, with D possibly TRBD1 on 5 matching bases. The ends were cut back, 4 bases at V and 5 bases at J, with 17 bases in the middle. The CDR3 totals 14 residues. Germline values: CDR1 DFQATT, CDR2 SNEGSKA (reference sequence). The CDR3 reads CSATTTGGSTEAFF. CDR3 sequence (DNA): TGCAGTGCTACCACTACTGGGGGGTCTACTGAAGCTTTCTTT.

This clonotype occurred many times. The chain employs TRBV7-4 and TRBJ2-5; D gene unclear. V dropped 6 bases and J dropped 4 bases, with 21 bases sitting between them. Germline V lookup: CDR1 SGHVT, CDR2 SQSDAQ. The CDR3 is 16 amino acids. CDR3 in DNA: TGTGCCAGCAGTCTTCTCCTCCGCGACTTTCGAGAGACCCAGTACTTC. Encoded protein: CASSLLLRDFRETQYF.

This clonotype was seen a handful of times. This rearrangement joins TRBV7-6 to TRBJ2-7; 8 bases align to TRBD2. From germline, CDR1 is SGHVS and CDR2 FNYEAQ. The junction had 22 bases not matched to a gene; V was cut back by 0 bases and J by 9 bases. This CDR3 spans 19 amino acids. The CDR3 sequence is CASSLAGIRGLGGSTVQYF. The CDR3 DNA follows: TGTGCCAGCAGCTTAGCGGGAATTCGGGGACTAGGAGGTAGTACGGTGCAGTACTTC.

This chain joins TRBV25-1 and TRBJ2-5; D gene uncertain. The CDR3 length is 13 residues. From germline, CDR1 is MGHDK and CDR2 SYGVNS. The ends were cut back, 1 base at V and 7 bases at J, with 10 bases in the middle. The CDR3 reads CASSEFIGGTQYF. As DNA, the CDR3 is TGTGCCAGCAGTGAATTTATAGGCGGGACCCAGTACTTC. Based on the CDR3 plus reference TRBV25-1 and TRBJ2-5, the full variable domain is EADIYQTPRYLVIGTGKKITLECSQTMGHDKMYWYQQDPGMELHLIHYSYGVNSTEKGDLSSESTVSRIRTEHFPLTLESARPSHTSQYLCASSEFIGGTQYFGPGTRLLVL.

Ten or more counts support this clonotype. The chain uses TRBV27 and TRBJ1-6; perhaps TRBD1 as D (5 bases). CDR1 MNHEY and CDR2 SMNVEV come from the germline V gene (reference sequence). V lost 6 bases to trimming and J lost 6 bases, with 12 bases between them. There are 14 residues in the CDR3. The CDR3 is CASRFRVGNSPLHF. The CDR3 DNA follows: TGTGCCAGCAGGTTCAGGGTCGGTAATTCACCCCTCCACTTT.

V gene TRBV10-3 combines with J gene TRBJ2-7; D remains ambiguous. The CDR3 consists of 12 residues. V shed 4 bases and J shed 3 bases, with 7 bases lying between them. Germline-derived CDR1 and CDR2 are ENHRY and SYGVKD. As DNA, the CDR3 is TGTGCCATCAGTGCGGGTCTCTACGAGCAGTACTTC. It encodes CAISAGLYEQYF.

In this sample, this clonotype turned up many times. The chain links TRBV20-1 to TRBJ2-2; TRBD1 matches at 11 bases. Losses at the gene ends were 0 bases for V and 6 bases for J; bases not matched to a gene: 9. Germline V gene lookup returns CDR1 DFQATT and CDR2 SNEGSKA (reference sequence). The CDR3 totals 17 residues. The CDR3 protein is CSARDLGTGGSAGELFF. As DNA, the CDR3 is TGCAGTGCTAGAGATCTGGGGACAGGGGGTTCGGCCGGGGAGCTGTTTTTT.

The chain is built from TRBV11-2 and TRBJ2-1, with D unresolved. The CDR3 covers 12 residues. Trimming removed 8 bases from V and 6 bases from J, with 11 bases in between. In germline, CDR1 is SGHAT, CDR2 FQNNGV. CDR3 sequence: CASGAGPNEQFF. CDR3 sequence (DNA): TGTGCCAGCGGCGCCGGTCCCAATGAGCAGTTCTTC.

This clonotype was seen ten or more times. The V gene is TRBV15, the J gene TRBJ1-3; TRBD1 might be the D (5 bases). The ends were cut back, 2 bases at V and 0 bases at J, with 8 bases in the middle. This CDR3 has 15 amino acids. Germline assignment: CDR1 LNHNV and CDR2 YYDKDF (reference sequence). The CDR3 is CATSRPGASGNTIYF. CDR3 bases: TGTGCCACCAGCAGACCCGGGGCCTCTGGAAACACCATATATTTT.

This clonotype was observed a few times. The chain recombines TRBV10-3 with TRBJ2-7, with unresolved D. Germline assignment: CDR1 ENHRY and CDR2 SYGVKD. Trimming stripped 8 bases from V and 5 bases from J, with 10 bases between. The CDR3 contains 11 residues. CDR3 sequence reads: CAIRFLDEQYF. The CDR3 DNA sequence: TGTGCCATCCGGTTTTTGGACGAGCAGTACTTC.

This clonotype was observed many times. The genes are TRBV7-9 and TRBJ2-3, with D perhaps matching TRBD1 or TRBD2 (6 bases each). CDR3 length equals 15 residues. The germline CDR1 and CDR2 sequences are SEHNR and FQNEAQ (reference sequence). V was trimmed by 3 bases and J by 4 bases, leaving 14 bases between them. CDR3 loop: CASSFYGGTSDTQYF. The CDR3 DNA reads TGTGCCAGCAGCTTTTATGGCGGGACATCAGATACGCAGTATTTT.

This clonotype appeared many times. The J gene is TRBJ2-2, the V gene TRBV29-1; TRBD1 agrees at 9 bases. Looked up from germline, CDR1 is SQVTM and CDR2 is ANQGSEA. The CDR3 has 13 amino acids. V lost 6 bases to trimming and J lost 3 bases; unmatched junction nucleotides: 2. The CDR3 spells CSVGTGYTGELFF. The CDR3 DNA sequence: TGCAGCGTCGGGACAGGGTACACCGGGGAGCTGTTTTTT.

CDR3 sequence: CSARKAGLGSYNEQFF. In nucleotides, the CDR3 is TGCAGTGCTAGAAAAGCGGGGTTGGGATCCTACAATGAGCAGTTCTTC. V usage is TRBV20-1 and J usage is TRBJ2-1; 7 bases fit TRBD2. Unmatched junction bases numbered 8, after V lost 2 bases and J lost 1 base. Germline CDR1 DFQATT, CDR2 SNEGSKA (reference sequence). This CDR3 has 16 amino acids.

This clonotype was counted many times. The V call is TRBV5-1, the J call TRBJ2-1; 9 bases agree with TRBD1. This CDR3 has 15 residues. Germline lookup yields CDR1 SGHRS and CDR2 YFSETQ. V shed 1 base and J 5 bases; nucleotides not matched to a gene: 4. The CDR3 DNA reads TGCGCCAGCAGCTTGATACAGGGGGCGAACAATGAGCAGTTCTTC. Translation gives CASSLIQGANNEQFF.